One sample yielded the 20 T cell receptor beta chains listed below, sequenced in a study of regulatory T cells in long-lasting Graves disease. The authors built TCR beta libraries using iRepertoire HTBI primers and Arm-PCR of CDR3 regions. TCRdb recomputed calls from the multiplex PCR reads with MiXCR, one row per CDR3 protein. The table shows about 620,000 distinct CDR3 sequences, with 15% to 20% occurring only once. Stated time point: newly diagnosed GD, antithyroid drugs for less than 3 months. RNA from PBMCs was the source of the TCR library. The sample was also reused in another study, on T cells in Graves' hyperthyroidism and ophthalmopathy.

The specimen comprised peripheral blood mononuclear cells (PBMCs), sampled at new diagnosis, from a patient treated with antithyroid drugs. Receptors were obtained from a woman younger than 45 with Graves disease.

In its sample, this clonotype was seen many times. The V gene is TRBV20-1, the J gene TRBJ1-2, with TRBD1 as a possible D gene (6 bases). From germline, CDR1 is DFQATT and CDR2 SNEGSKA (reference sequence). Trimming removed 5 bases at V and 5 bases at J, with 12 bases between. The CDR3 has 12 amino acids. In DNA form, the CDR3 reads TGCAGTGCTCTGCAGGGGCCTTATGGCTACACCTTC. This sequence encodes CSALQGPYGYTF.

The chain employs TRBV6-1 and TRBJ1-2; D perhaps matches TRBD1 (6 bases). Trimming took off 6 bases at V and 0 bases at J, with 11 bases between the two ends. CDR3 length equals 14 residues. Germline values: CDR1 MNHNS, CDR2 SASEGT. As DNA, the CDR3 is TGTGCCAGCAGCCCGGGACATACTAACTATGGCTACACCTTC. This gives the protein CASSPGHTNYGYTF.

This clonotype has more than one count but fewer than ten. This chain connects TRBV5-1 to TRBJ2-7; 7 nucleotides align to TRBD2. The J segment lost 0 bases and the V segment lost 4 bases, leaving 10 bases of the junction unmatched. The CDR3 covers 16 residues. CDR1 and CDR2 (germline): SGHRS, YFSETQ. CDR3 amino acids: CASSKSPSGDSYEQYF. The CDR3 DNA reads as TGCGCCAGCAGCAAAAGCCCTAGCGGTGACTCCTACGAGCAGTACTTC. The complete variable domain, with remaining parts taken from reference TRBV5-1 and TRBJ2-7, reads KAGVTQTPRYLIKTRGQQVTLSCSPISGHRSVSWYQQTPGQGLQFLFEYFSETQRNKGNFPGRFSGRQFSNSRSEMNVSTLELGDSALYLCASSKSPSGDSYEQYFGPGTRLTVT.

This clonotype was counted many times. The rearrangement joins TRBV28 to TRBJ2-4, with D hard to call. This CDR3 has 11 amino acids. CDR1 is MDHEN and CDR2 is SYDVKM in the germline V gene. Deletions cut 8 bases from V and 5 bases from J, with 7 bases between. DNA of the CDR3: TGTGCCAGCCGGTGGGAAAACATTCAGTACTTC. Protein product: CASRWENIQYF.

This clonotype was seen a few times. One end of the junction is discordant with germline, which a read error may explain. The chain carries TRBV3-1 and TRBJ2-2; the D gene is possibly TRBD2 (5 bases). This CDR3 is 14 amino acids long. CDR1 and CDR2 from the germline V gene are LGHDT and YNNKEL (reference sequence). In DNA, the CDR3 is TGTGCCAGCAGCTCCCTAGCCCAGCCCGGGGAGCCGTTTTTT. This translates into CASSSLAQPGEPFF.

In regard to this clonotype: One base away lies a much larger clone, so this may be a sequencing read error. The V gene is TRBV3-1, the J gene TRBJ1-1; possibly TRBD1 for D (6 bases). The CDR3 spans 14 residues. Per germline, CDR1 LGHDT and CDR2 YNNKEL (reference sequence). The CDR3 DNA sequence: TGTGCCAGCAGCCGTGGACAGCTAAGCACTGAAGCTCTCTTT. This codes for CASSRGQLSTEALF.

This clonotype was detected many times. The genes are TRBV28 and TRBJ2-3; tentative D call: TRBD1 (5 bases). CDR1 and CDR2 from the germline V gene are MDHEN and SYDVKM. Trimming stripped 5 bases from V and 2 bases from J, with 17 bases between. The CDR3 spans 16 residues. The CDR3 spells CASSLVDSKLTDTQYF. CDR3 bases: TGTGCCAGCAGTCTCGTAGACAGCAAACTCACAGATACGCAGTATTTT.

The rearrangement links TRBV9 to TRBJ1-1; D not certain. CDR1 is SGDLS, CDR2 YYNGEE, per germline. V lost 0 bases to trimming and J lost 8 bases, with 11 bases between them. This CDR3 spans 13 amino acids. Here the CDR3 DNA reads TGTGCCAGCAGCGTAGATCCCATCTTGGAAGCTTTCTTT. Translation gives CASSVDPILEAFF.

This clonotype was picked up many times. J is TRBJ2-1 and V is TRBV11-2; 14 bases are a match to TRBD2. Germline assignment: CDR1 SGHAT and CDR2 FQNNGV. This CDR3 has 19 residues. Unmatched junction bases numbered 11, after V lost 1 base and J lost 6 bases. CDR3 sequence: CASSLVGTSGRGESNEQFF. DNA for the CDR3: TGTGCCAGCAGCTTAGTTGGGACTAGCGGGAGAGGGGAGAGCAATGAGCAGTTCTTC.

The chain couples TRBV7-2 to TRBJ2-2; D unresolved. Trimming shortened V by 4 bases and J by 6 bases, and 15 bases separated the two germline ends. CDR1 is SGHTA, CDR2 FQGNSA, per germline. The CDR3 extends over 15 amino acids. The CDR3 region has the DNA TGTGCCAGCAGCTCGGACCGTGTATCACCCGGGGAGCTGTTTTTT. Translated: CASSSDRVSPGELFF.

In its sample, this clonotype was seen once. The J gene is TRBJ2-1, the V gene TRBV28; possibly TRBD2 for D (5 bases). Germline-derived CDR1 and CDR2 are MDHEN and SYDVKM. The V gene lost 3 bases and the J gene lost 0 bases, with 12 bases spanning the gap. CDR3 length: 16 residues. The CDR3 spells CASSFNGAGSYNEQFF. CDR3 nucleotide sequence: TGTGCCAGCAGTTTTAATGGTGCGGGCTCCTACAATGAGCAGTTCTTC.

Many counts were recorded for this clonotype. The V call is TRBV6-1, the J call TRBJ1-4; no reliable D call. The V end lost 1 base, the J end lost 6 bases, and 6 bases lay between the germline ends. CDR3 length: 13 amino acids. CDR1 and CDR2 from the germline V gene are MNHNS and SASEGT. This chain's CDR3 is CASSEVWDEKLFF. Written as DNA, the CDR3 is TGTGCCAGCAGTGAAGTGTGGGATGAAAAACTGTTTTTT.

The chain links TRBV27 to TRBJ1-4; TRBD1 is a possible D gene (6 bases). V lost 7 bases and J lost 0, with 12 bases in between. Germline assignment: CDR1 MNHEY and CDR2 SMNVEV (reference sequence). CDR3 length equals 15 residues. This chain's CDR3 is CASKTGLTTNEKLFF. CDR3 DNA: TGTGCCAGCAAGACAGGTTTAACAACTAATGAAAAACTGTTTTTT.

In this sample, this clonotype turned up many times. V gene TRBV28 combines with J gene TRBJ2-3; TRBD1 agrees at 8 bases. The CDR3 runs 18 residues. In germline, CDR1 is MDHEN, CDR2 SYDVKM. The trim removed 5 bases at V and 0 bases at J, leaving 13 bases unmatched. This CDR3 is CASSPYGTGRLSTDTQYF. Here the CDR3 DNA reads TGTGCCAGCAGTCCCTACGGGACAGGAAGACTTAGCACAGATACGCAGTATTTT.

There are a few counts of this clonotype. This chain links TRBV28 with TRBJ1-1, with D possibly being TRBD1 (6 bases). Per the germline V gene, CDR1 is MDHEN and CDR2 is SYDVKM. The germline V and J ends were trimmed by 2 bases and 5 bases, with 15 bases remaining between them. This CDR3 is built from 15 residues. The CDR3 nucleotides read TGTGCCAGCAGTTTACTGGCCAGGGGAATGACTGAAGCTTTCTTT. Residues: CASSLLARGMTEAFF.

This clonotype showed up just a few times. This sequence joins TRBV7-3 and TRBJ2-1; no clear D. The V end lost 1 base, the J end lost 2 bases, and 12 bases lay between the germline ends. Per the germline V gene, CDR1 is SGHTA and CDR2 is FQGTGA. The CDR3 totals 16 residues. CDR3 region: CASSLRWQSPYNEQFF. DNA for the CDR3: TGTGCCAGCAGCTTAAGATGGCAGTCCCCCTACAATGAGCAGTTCTTC.

The sample holds many counts of this clonotype. The V gene is TRBV2, the J gene TRBJ2-3, with a possible D match to TRBD2 (5 bases). Per the germline V gene, CDR1 is SNHLY and CDR2 is FYNNEI. CDR3 size: 15 residues. V gave up 1 base and J gave up 6 bases, with 14 bases separating them. The CDR3 spells CASSEEIGVADTQYF. DNA of the CDR3: TGTGCCAGCAGTGAAGAAATCGGGGTGGCGGATACGCAGTATTTT.

This clonotype came up many times. The genes are TRBV28 and TRBJ2-1, with D tentatively TRBD1 (6 bases). The CDR3 spans 15 residues. Germline V gene lookup returns CDR1 MDHEN and CDR2 SYDVKM. Between the trimmed V and J ends, which lost 8 bases and 2 bases, there was a span of 16 bases. CDR3 region: CASLGATGTYNEQFF. The CDR3 DNA reads TGTGCCAGCCTGGGGGCCACAGGGACCTACAATGAGCAGTTCTTC.

This clonotype was seen many times. The V gene is TRBV28, the J gene TRBJ2-5; D not resolved. The germline gives CDR1 MDHEN, CDR2 SYDVKM. The V end lost 8 bases, the J end lost 1 base, and 17 bases lay between the germline ends. The CDR3 extends over 15 amino acids. The CDR3 here is CASLGYYGVQETQYF. The CDR3 DNA reads TGTGCCAGCCTCGGGTATTATGGGGTCCAAGAGACCCAGTACTTC.

This clonotype was seen a handful of times. The gene calls are TRBV7-9 and TRBJ1-6; 7 positions match TRBD1. V was pared by 4 bases and J by 10 bases, with 10 bases of the junction left unmatched. Germline V gene sequence: CDR1 SEHNR, CDR2 FQNEAQ (reference sequence). The CDR3 covers 15 residues. This chain's CDR3 is CASSSVRQGGSPLHF. The CDR3, as DNA: TGTGCCAGCAGCTCCGTCAGACAGGGAGGATCACCCCTCCACTTT.